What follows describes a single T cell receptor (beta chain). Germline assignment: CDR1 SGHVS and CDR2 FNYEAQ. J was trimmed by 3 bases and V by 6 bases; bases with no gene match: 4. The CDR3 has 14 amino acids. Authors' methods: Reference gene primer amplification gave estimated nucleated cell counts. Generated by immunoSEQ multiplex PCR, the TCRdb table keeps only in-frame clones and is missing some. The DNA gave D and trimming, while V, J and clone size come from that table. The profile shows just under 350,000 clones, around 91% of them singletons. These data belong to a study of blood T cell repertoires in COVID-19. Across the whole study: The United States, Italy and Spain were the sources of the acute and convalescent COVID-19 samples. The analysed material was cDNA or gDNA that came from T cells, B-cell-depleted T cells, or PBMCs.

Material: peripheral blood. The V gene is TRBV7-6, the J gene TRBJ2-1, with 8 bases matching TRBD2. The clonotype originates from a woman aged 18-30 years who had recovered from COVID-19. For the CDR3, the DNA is TGTGCCAGCAGAGGAGCGGGAGACTACAATGAGCAGTTCTTC. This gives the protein CASRGAGDYNEQFF.